What follows are 15 T cell receptor beta chains derived from one specimen sequenced in a study of T cell responses to AZD1222 COVID-19 vaccine. Method: immunoSEQ multiplex PCR; TCRdb's copy keeps in-frame clones and lacks some. The sample shows approximately 99,000 clones, 91% of them seen only once. Sequences were derived from peripheral blood, sampled 28 days after the second AZD1222 dose. These receptors came from an adult who received the AZD1222 COVID-19 vaccine.

J is TRBJ1-5 and V is TRBV30; D might be TRBD1 (6 bases). The CDR3 contains 14 residues. Germline lookup yields CDR1 GTSNPN and CDR2 SVGIG (reference sequence). With 6 bases removed from V and 5 bases from J, the gap between germline ends came to 17 bases. The CDR3 DNA is TGTGCCTGCCAAGGACAGTCGGGCGATCAGCCCCAGCATTTT. This codes for CACQGQSGDQPQHF.

The rearrangement joins TRBV29-1 to TRBJ2-7, with a weak D call TRBD1 (6 bases). There are 15 residues in the CDR3. Trimming removed 1 base at V and 0 bases at J, with 13 bases between. The germline CDR1 and CDR2 sequences are SQVTM and ANQGSEA. The CDR3 sequence is CSVEGGQGSSYEQYF. CDR3 sequence (DNA): TGCAGCGTTGAAGGAGGGCAGGGGTCCTCCTACGAGCAGTACTTC.

The CDR3 nucleotides are TGCGCCAGCAGCAAGCCGGGACCCCTCTCCTACGAGCAGTACTTC. This codes for CASSKPGPLSYEQYF. This chain uses TRBV5-1 with TRBJ2-7; D may match TRBD1 or TRBD2 (5 bases each). V dropped 4 bases and J dropped 0 bases, with 14 bases sitting between them. The CDR3 extends over 15 amino acids. Germline CDR1 and CDR2: SGHRS and YFSETQ.

The rearrangement links TRBV3-1 (or the pseudogene TRBV3-2) to TRBJ1-6; 7 nucleotides agree with TRBD1. This CDR3 comprises 16 residues. Germline trimming cut 7 bases from V and 5 bases from J; bases unmatched to any gene: 11. Germline lookup yields CDR1 LGHDT and CDR2 YNNKEL (reference sequence). The CDR3 DNA reads TGTGCCAGCAACCGCAGGTTACAGGGGAATAATTCACCCCTCCACTTT. Its translation is CASNRRLQGNNSPLHF.

The chain carries TRBV7-2 and TRBJ1-5; a possible D gene is TRBD1 (6 bases). The V and J ends lost 2 bases and 5 bases respectively, with 10 bases between them. The CDR3 totals 14 residues. Germline CDR1 reads SGHTA; CDR2 reads FQGNSA. CDR3 DNA: TGTGCCAGCAGCTTAAACAGGGTACATCAGCCCCAGCATTTT. This codes for CASSLNRVHQPQHF.

V gene TRBV10-2 combines with J gene TRBJ2-2; the match to TRBD1 covers 9 bases. CDR1 and CDR2 from the germline V gene are WSHSY and SAAADI. The CDR3 is 16 residues long. V was pared by 2 bases and J by 7 bases, with 8 bases of the junction left unmatched. The CDR3 reads CASSETEQGANGELFF. In DNA form, the CDR3 reads TGCGCCAGCAGTGAGACAGAACAGGGGGCTAACGGGGAGCTGTTTTTT.

This clone was counted a single time. This chain links TRBV28 with TRBJ2-3, with D hard to call. Germline values: CDR1 MDHEN, CDR2 SYDVKM. V lost 7 bases and J 4 bases, leaving 6 bases between the germline ends. The CDR3 totals 11 residues. The CDR3 spells CASNGPDTQYF. DNA of the CDR3: TGTGCCAGCAACGGCCCAGATACGCAGTATTTT.

The chain recombines TRBV28 with TRBJ1-2; 12 nucleotides match TRBD1. The length of the CDR3 is 16 residues. Trimming cost V 5 bases and J 2 bases; bases outside gene matches: 6. Germline loops: CDR1 MDHEN, CDR2 SYDVKM. This CDR3 reads CASSTGTGGFNYGYTF. The CDR3 region has the DNA TGTGCCAGCAGTACCGGGACAGGGGGCTTCAACTATGGCTACACCTTC.

This clone was counted a single time. The J gene is TRBJ2-3, the V gene TRBV5-1, with D unclear. V lost 5 bases and J 1 base, leaving 8 bases between the germline ends. Germline CDR1 is SGHRS and CDR2 is YFSETQ. This CDR3 comprises 13 residues. CDR3 protein: CASRWVGTDTQYF. CDR3 bases: TGCGCCAGCAGATGGGTGGGCACAGATACGCAGTATTTT.

This chain joins TRBV10-3 and TRBJ2-1; 11 bases fit TRBD2. Germline assignment: CDR1 ENHRY and CDR2 SYGVKD. V gave up 0 bases and J gave up 6 bases; unmatched junction bases: 10. This CDR3 has 18 amino acids. The CDR3, as DNA: TGTGCCATCAGTGAGTCGCTAGCGGGAGGTCCGGTCGGCAATGAGCAGTTCTTC. Amino acids: CAISESLAGGPVGNEQFF.

Remarks on this clone: The sample holds other DNA sequences that translate to the same CDR3. J is TRBJ1-1 and V is TRBV19; D is possibly TRBD1 (5 bases). Germline values: CDR1 LNHDA, CDR2 SQIVND (reference sequence). Trimming cost V 2 bases and J 1 base, with 5 bases left between them. The CDR3 consists of 13 residues. This CDR3 reads CASSIQGNTEAFF. For the CDR3, the DNA is TGTGCCAGTAGTATACAGGGGAACACTGAAGCTTTCTTT. Supplemented by reference TRBV19 and TRBJ1-1, the full variable domain reads DGGITQSPKYLFRKEGQNVTLSCEQNLNHDAMYWYRQDPGQGLRLIYYSQIVNDFQKGDIAEGYSVSREKKESFPLTVTSAQKNPTAFYLCASSIQGNTEAFFGQGTRLTVV.

The J gene is TRBJ1-5, the V gene TRBV24-1; D uncertain. Germline assignment: CDR1 KGHDR and CDR2 SFDVKD. The V end lost 4 bases, the J end lost 0 bases, and 12 bases lay between the germline ends. This CDR3 has 16 amino acids. This CDR3 is CATSEGREYSNQPQHF. CDR3 DNA: TGTGCCACCAGTGAGGGGAGGGAATATAGCAATCAGCCCCAGCATTTT.

The rearrangement links TRBV3-1 (or the pseudogene TRBV3-2) to TRBJ1-2; D gene uncertain. Trimming cost V 4 bases and J 4 bases, with 13 bases left between them. The CDR3 is 14 amino acids. In germline, CDR1 is LGHDT, CDR2 YNNKEL (reference sequence). Here the CDR3 reads CASSPEGSGYGYTF. Here the CDR3 DNA reads TGTGCCAGCAGCCCCGAAGGGTCGGGCTATGGCTACACCTTC.

CDR3 region: CASSLDSGGAYEQYF. The CDR3 DNA sequence: TGTGCCAGCAGCTTAGACTCGGGGGGGGCCTACGAGCAGTACTTC. This chain links TRBV7-2 with TRBJ2-7; 8 bases fit TRBD2. The CDR3 spans 15 residues. Germline CDR1 reads SGHTA; CDR2 reads FQGNSA. The trim removed 1 base at V and 2 bases at J, leaving 4 bases unmatched.

The V and J genes are TRBV5-1 and TRBJ1-6; TRBD1 matches 9 bases. This CDR3 region has 17 residues. Germline V lookup: CDR1 SGHRS, CDR2 YFSETQ. With 3 bases clipped from V and 7 bases from J, the junction kept 11 bases outside the gene matches. CDR3 sequence reads: CASSSTGGEGTNSPLHF. CDR3 nucleotides: TGCGCCAGCAGCTCGACAGGGGGAGAGGGGACAAATTCACCCCTCCACTTT. Complete variable domain (other parts from reference TRBV5-1 and TRBJ1-6): KAGVTQTPRYLIKTRGQQVTLSCSPISGHRSVSWYQQTPGQGLQFLFEYFSETQRNKGNFPGRFSGRQFSNSRSEMNVSTLELGDSALYLCASSSTGGEGTNSPLHFGNGTRLTVT.